This TCR beta chain was captured in a study of beta chain features in type 1 diabetes. Study summary: The number of sorted cells examined across all samples was approximately 100 million.

Sorting based on CD45RO/CCR7/CD25/CD127/CD95/CD27 separated CD4+ naive, central memory, regulatory and stem cell-like memory cells. The study's findings and limits: For Type 1 diabetes patients, all four CD4+ subsets carried TCRB CDR3s that were moderately but significantly shorter.

As regards this clone: What it binds is unknown.

The study reverse transcribed the entire isolated RNA, so it sequenced expressed TCRB transcripts. TCRdb's copy holds only in-frame clones and misses some; the assay was immunoSEQ multiplex PCR. The profile covers fewer than 15,000 clones, with 65% appearing a single time and roughly 0.5% taken by the ten largest. This CDR3 region has 13 residues. Germline V gene sequence: CDR1 SNHLY, CDR2 FYNNEI. Trimming took 7 bases from V and 4 from J, leaving 14 bases between them. The origin of this receptor is a woman aged 18-29 years with type 1 diabetes. What was sequenced was stem cell memory CD4+ T cells from blood. The rearrangement uses TRBV2 and TRBJ2-7; no definite D call. DNA of the CDR3: TGTGCCAGCACCCTTTCCCTTCCGTACGAGCAGTACTTC. Amino acids: CASTLSLPYEQYF.